These 30 T cell receptor beta chains share one sample of origin, sequenced in a study of OX40 agonist ivuxolimab in advanced cancers. Library method: the immunoSEQ multiplex PCR assay. TCRdb mirrors the immuneACCESS table, restricted to in-frame sequences. Some clones are absent from its copies; in checked studies, under half trace to an unresolved V gene, and the reason for the others is unknown. This sample has some 86,000 clones in its table, and approximately 94% of those were observed once. Clones ranked in the top ten supply 9.6% of the sample. The specimen was CD4+ or CD8+ T cells sorted from blood, collected in a trial of the OX40 agonist ivuxolimab. The source is an adult with an advanced solid tumor such as melanoma, head and neck, liver or kidney cancer.

This clone was seen more than once but under ten times. The chain employs TRBV14 and TRBJ1-1; no clear D gene. Germline V gives CDR1 SGHDN, CDR2 FVKESK. The CDR3 consists of 15 residues. V was shortened by 3 bases and J by 1 base, with 12 bases between the two germline ends. Written as DNA, the CDR3 is TGTGCCAGCAGCCATCGGCCCCTGCAGAACACTGAAGCTTTCTTT. Amino acids: CASSHRPLQNTEAFF.

The chain couples TRBV6-1 to TRBJ1-1; perhaps TRBD1 as D (6 bases). With 5 bases removed from V and 1 base from J, the gap between germline ends came to 11 bases. Per the germline V gene, CDR1 is MNHNS and CDR2 is SASEGT. CDR3 length: 14 amino acids. CDR3 in amino acids: CASSLGGPNTEAFF. The DNA of the CDR3 is TGTGCCAGCAGTTTGGGGGGGCCGAACACTGAAGCTTTCTTT.

The count of this clone is one. The chain is built from TRBV7-9 and TRBJ2-3, with a possible D match to TRBD2 (5 bases). The ends were cut back, 0 bases at V and 2 bases at J, with 12 bases in the middle. CDR3 size: 16 residues. CDR1 and CDR2 (germline): SEHNR, FQNEAQ (reference sequence). CDR3 region: CASSLAVGETTDTQYF. CDR3 nucleotide sequence: TGTGCCAGCAGCTTAGCTGTTGGGGAGACCACAGATACGCAGTATTTT. The complete variable domain, with remaining parts taken from reference TRBV7-9 and TRBJ2-3, reads DTGVSQNPRHKITKRGQNVTFRCDPISEHNRLYWYRQTLGQGPEFLTYFQNEAQLEKSRLLSDRFSAERPKGSFSTLEIQRTEQGDSAMYLCASSLAVGETTDTQYFGPGTRLTVL.

The CDR3 is CAIPGPTSYEQYF. CDR3 nucleotide sequence: TGTGCCATTCCGGGACCGACCTCCTACGAGCAGTACTTC. This chain joins TRBV6-1 and TRBJ2-7; D is tentatively TRBD1 or TRBD2 (5 bases each). CDR1 is MNHNS and CDR2 is SASEGT in the germline V gene. This CDR3 region has 13 residues. Trimming cost V 10 bases and J 0 bases, with 13 bases left between them.

The J gene is TRBJ1-2, the V gene TRBV7-8; possible D gene TRBD1, 6 bases. This CDR3 region has 15 residues. Germline V lookup: CDR1 SGHVS, CDR2 FQNEAQ. V lost 1 base, J lost 0 bases, and 9 bases lay in between. The CDR3 region is CASSLGGTPNYGYTF. The DNA for the CDR3 is TGTGCCAGCAGCTTAGGGGGGACACCTAACTATGGCTACACCTTC.

This clone was observed a single time. This sequence joins TRBV29-1 and TRBJ2-1, with 7 bases lining up with TRBD2. This CDR3 is built from 13 residues. The J segment lost 3 bases and the V segment lost 8 bases, leaving 7 bases of the junction unmatched. CDR1 is SQVTM, CDR2 ANQGSEA, per germline. CDR3 DNA: TGCAGCCTAATACGGGGGGACTACAATGAGCAGTTCTTC. Translated: CSLIRGDYNEQFF.

The V gene is TRBV4-1, the J gene TRBJ1-5; TRBD1 aligns across 8 bases. V shed 0 bases and J 2 bases; nucleotides not matched to a gene: 3. CDR3 length: 16 amino acids. Per the germline V gene, CDR1 is MGHRA and CDR2 is YSYEKL. CDR3: CASSQEDRDGNQPQHF. The CDR3 DNA reads TGCGCCAGCAGCCAAGAGGACAGGGACGGCAATCAGCCCCAGCATTTT.

This sequence joins TRBV9 and TRBJ1-5, with D hard to call. CDR3 length: 12 amino acids. Germline V lookup: CDR1 SGDLS, CDR2 YYNGEE. Trimming took 5 bases from V and 3 from J, leaving 6 bases between them. The CDR3 loop is CASSFPNQPQHF. Here the CDR3 DNA reads TGTGCCAGCAGTTTCCCCAATCAGCCCCAGCATTTT.

The chain joins TRBV14 to TRBJ2-2, with D maybe TRBD2 (5 bases). Between the trimmed V and J ends, which lost 3 bases and 6 bases, there was a span of 5 bases. There are 12 residues in the CDR3. Germline lookup yields CDR1 SGHDN and CDR2 FVKESK. In DNA, the CDR3 is TGTGCCAGCAGCCACGGGGCCGGGGAGCTGTTTTTT. This sequence encodes CASSHGAGELFF.

The chain links TRBV7-9 to TRBJ2-1, with 13 bases that match TRBD2. The V gene end was trimmed by 4 bases and the J gene end by 7 bases; junction bases not matched to a gene: 13. Germline values: CDR1 SEHNR, CDR2 FQNEAQ (reference sequence). This CDR3 is 18 amino acids long. CDR3 protein: CASSSPGTSGIFLNEQFF. The DNA for the CDR3 is TGTGCCAGCAGCTCCCCCGGGACTAGCGGGATATTTTTGAATGAGCAGTTCTTC.

The chain carries TRBV27 and TRBJ2-3; 10 nucleotides match TRBD2. The trim removed 3 bases at V and 4 bases at J, leaving 10 bases unmatched. Per germline, CDR1 MNHEY and CDR2 SMNVEV (reference sequence). This CDR3 has 17 residues. CDR3 loop: CASSFLAGAPRADTQYF. The CDR3 coding sequence is TGTGCCAGCAGTTTCCTAGCGGGGGCCCCCAGGGCAGATACGCAGTATTTT.

This rearrangement joins TRBV19 to TRBJ2-7, with D perhaps given as TRBD1 or TRBD2 (5 bases each). This CDR3 is 14 amino acids long. The V end lost 3 bases, the J end lost 0 bases, and 9 bases lay between the germline ends. The germline CDR1 and CDR2 sequences are LNHDA and SQIVND (reference sequence). For the CDR3, the DNA is TGTGCCAGTAGTATGGGACGAGTCTCCTACGAGCAGTACTTC. Residues: CASSMGRVSYEQYF. The whole variable domain, filled in from reference TRBV19 and TRBJ2-7, reads DGGITQSPKYLFRKEGQNVTLSCEQNLNHDAMYWYRQDPGQGLRLIYYSQIVNDFQKGDIAEGYSVSREKKESFPLTVTSAQKNPTAFYLCASSMGRVSYEQYFGPGTRLTVT.

Here the CDR3 reads CSVLAEGPYEQYF. The DNA of the CDR3 is TGCAGCGTTCTGGCGGAGGGGCCCTACGAGCAGTACTTC. The chain joins TRBV29-1 to TRBJ2-7; possibly TRBD2 for D (6 bases). The CDR3 is 13 residues long. V was cut by 5 bases and J by 2 bases, with 13 bases left in between. Germline-derived CDR1 and CDR2 are SQVTM and ANQGSEA.

The chain is built from TRBV7-9 and TRBJ2-1; no definite D call. From germline, CDR1 is SEHNR and CDR2 FQNEAQ (reference sequence). The CDR3 has 12 amino acids. V shed 7 bases and J shed 7 bases, with 11 bases lying between them. CDR3 sequence: CASNGYRNEQFF. DNA for the CDR3: TGTGCCAGCAACGGGTATCGGAATGAGCAGTTCTTC.

This chain uses TRBV27 with TRBJ1-6; possible D gene TRBD1, 5 bases. The V gene lost 3 bases and the J gene lost 7 bases, with 10 bases spanning the gap. The V gene's germline CDR1 is MNHEY and CDR2 SMNVEV (reference sequence). This CDR3 region has 14 residues. The CDR3 protein is CASSLRGFNSPLHF. The CDR3 nucleotides are TGTGCCAGCAGTTTGAGGGGTTTCAATTCACCCCTCCACTTT.

The J gene is TRBJ1-1, the V gene TRBV6-6; possible D gene TRBD1, 5 bases. The germline V and J ends were trimmed by 2 bases and 5 bases, with 12 bases remaining between them. The CDR3 sequence is 14 residues long. From germline, CDR1 is MNHNY and CDR2 SVGAGI (reference sequence). CDR3 nucleotides: TGTGCCAGCAGTTACGGGGTTGAGGGGACTGAAGCTTTCTTT. It is translated as CASSYGVEGTEAFF.

The chain is built from TRBV28 and TRBJ1-5; D might be TRBD1 (5 bases). CDR1 and CDR2 from the germline V gene are MDHEN and SYDVKM. This CDR3 comprises 15 residues. V lost 6 bases to trimming and J lost 0 bases, with 12 bases between them. CDR3 sequence reads: CASRGRPYSNQPQHF. CDR3 nucleotide sequence: TGTGCCAGCAGGGGGCGCCCGTATAGCAATCAGCCCCAGCATTTT.

This chain connects TRBV9 to TRBJ2-1; 8 bases fit TRBD2. This CDR3 has 15 amino acids. V shed 3 bases, J shed 1 base, and the junction held 3 bases outside the gene matches. Germline V CDR1 and CDR2: SGDLS, YYNGEE. CDR3 DNA sequence: TGTGCCAGCAGCGCATCGGGGGGGTCCTACAATGAGCAGTTCTTC. Its protein product is CASSASGGSYNEQFF.

The CDR3, as DNA: TGTGCCAGCAGCCCGGGCGGGGGTCAGCCCCAGCATTTT. Translated: CASSPGGGQPQHF. V usage is TRBV14 and J usage is TRBJ1-5, with D tentatively TRBD1 (5 bases). Between the trimmed V and J ends, which lost 4 bases and 6 bases, there was a span of 10 bases. CDR3 length equals 13 residues. Germline CDR1 reads SGHDN; CDR2 reads FVKESK.

The rearrangement links TRBV30 to TRBJ1-1; a possible D gene is TRBD1 (5 bases). The CDR3 extends over 12 amino acids. Germline V lookup: CDR1 GTSNPN, CDR2 SVGIG (reference sequence). This CDR3 reads CASDTSGGEAFF. For the CDR3, the DNA is TGTGCATCGGACACATCGGGAGGCGAAGCTTTCTTT.

The chain couples TRBV7-9 to TRBJ2-5; no reliable D call. Trimming shortened V by 4 bases and J by 5 bases, and 17 bases separated the two germline ends. This CDR3 has 15 residues. Germline-derived CDR1 and CDR2 are SEHNR and FQNEAQ (reference sequence). The CDR3 spells CASSSQTPSAETQYF. In DNA form, the CDR3 reads TGTGCCAGCAGCTCACAAACACCCTCTGCGGAGACCCAGTACTTC.

The J gene is TRBJ2-1, the V gene TRBV7-8, with D perhaps matching TRBD2 (7 bases). Germline loops: CDR1 SGHVS, CDR2 FQNEAQ. CDR3 size: 20 residues. The V end was cut by 4 bases, the J end by 8 bases, with 33 bases between. As DNA, the CDR3 is TGTGCCAGCAGCTCAGAACAAGTCACACGCGAGCGGGACAAGCTCTATGAGCAGTTCTTC. Translating gives CASSSEQVTRERDKLYEQFF. Drawing the rest from reference TRBV7-8 and TRBJ2-1, the complete variable domain is GAGVSQSPRYKVAKRGQDVALRCDPISGHVSLFWYQQALGQGPEFLTYFQNEAQLDKSGLPSDRFFAERPEGSVSTLKIQRTQQEDSAVYLCASSSEQVTRERDKLYEQFFGPGTRLTVL.

The chain is built from TRBV28 and TRBJ2-1; 14 nucleotides align to TRBD2. V shed 3 bases, J shed 10 bases, and the junction held 11 bases outside the gene matches. CDR1 is MDHEN and CDR2 is SYDVKM in the germline V gene. The CDR3 loop spans 17 amino acids. The CDR3 DNA is TGTGCCAGCAGTTTGGGGCTTGGACTAGCGGGGGGACTAGAGCAGTTCTTC. Amino acids: CASSLGLGLAGGLEQFF.

The chain combines TRBV19 with TRBJ1-5; no firm D call. This CDR3 has 14 residues. Looked up from germline, CDR1 is LNHDA and CDR2 is SQIVND (reference sequence). The ends were cut back, 7 bases at V and 6 bases at J, with 16 bases in the middle. CDR3 loop: CASTPFGPGQPQHF. The CDR3 nucleotides read TGTGCCAGTACCCCATTTGGGCCCGGTCAGCCCCAGCATTTT. Based on the CDR3 plus reference TRBV19 and TRBJ1-5, the full variable domain is DGGITQSPKYLFRKEGQNVTLSCEQNLNHDAMYWYRQDPGQGLRLIYYSQIVNDFQKGDIAEGYSVSREKKESFPLTVTSAQKNPTAFYLCASTPFGPGQPQHFGDGTRLSIL.

The V and J genes are TRBV7-6 and TRBJ2-7; D remains ambiguous. The ends were cut back, 0 bases at V and 1 base at J, with 7 bases in the middle. CDR1 and CDR2 from the germline V gene are SGHVS and FNYEAQ. This CDR3 region has 14 residues. CDR3 sequence reads: CASSLAARSYEQYF. The CDR3 DNA reads TGTGCCAGCAGCTTAGCAGCCAGATCCTACGAGCAGTACTTC.

This clone was seen only a few times. The chain couples TRBV19 to TRBJ2-7; 7 nucleotides match TRBD1. From germline, CDR1 is LNHDA and CDR2 SQIVND (reference sequence). J gave up 3 bases and V 4 bases, and 0 bases lay outside the gene matches. The CDR3 totals 12 residues. The CDR3 is CASSTGGYEQYF. CDR3 in DNA: TGTGCCAGTAGTACAGGGGGCTACGAGCAGTACTTC.

In this sample, this clone turned up once. A single base separates this from a much larger clone, so it may be a read error. At the DNA level, this CDR3 is encoded by other sequences in the same sample as well. The J gene is TRBJ2-7, the V gene TRBV19; D remains ambiguous. This CDR3 spans 15 amino acids. Germline CDR1 reads LNHDA; CDR2 reads SQIVND (reference sequence). CDR3 coding DNA: TGTGCCAGCAGTATTGCACGTGAAGGGCCCTACGAGCAGTACTTC. Translation gives CASSIAREGPYEQYF.

The chain combines TRBV4-1 with TRBJ2-1; 7 bases align to TRBD2. Germline V CDR1 and CDR2: MGHRA, YSYEKL. CDR3 length: 15 residues. V was pared by 1 base and J by 9 bases, with 9 bases of the junction left unmatched. In DNA, the CDR3 is TGCGCCAGCAGCCAAGTCAAAGCGGGGAGCGCTGAGCAGTTCTTC. Protein sequence: CASSQVKAGSAEQFF.

The chain has TRBV27 and TRBJ2-7; 9 bases agree with TRBD2. Losses at the gene ends were 6 bases for V and 5 bases for J; bases not matched to a gene: 8. Germline CDR1 and CDR2: MNHEY and SMNVEV (reference sequence). CDR3 size: 14 residues. CDR3 protein: CASRIAGEGNEQYF. CDR3 DNA sequence: TGTGCCAGCAGGATAGCGGGAGAGGGGAACGAGCAGTACTTC.

The rearrangement links TRBV10-3 to TRBJ2-1, with 7 bases matching TRBD1. The CDR3 contains 15 residues. Trimming cost V 2 bases and J 9 bases; bases outside gene matches: 10. Germline CDR1 is ENHRY and CDR2 is SYGVKD. CDR3 sequence reads: CAISEHPGTEGEQFF. CDR3 coding DNA: TGTGCCATCAGTGAGCATCCCGGGACAGAGGGTGAGCAGTTCTTC.